The T cell receptor (beta chain) described here comes from a study of PD-1 blockade in classical Hodgkin lymphoma (dated by TCRdb to 2019 to 2021). Some background on the complete study: Nivolumab dosing was 3 mg/kg intravenously every 2 weeks, continuing until either disease progression or unacceptable toxicity. The study used CyTOF and TCR beta sequencing to define a peripheral blood immune signature of response to PD-1 blockade in classical Hodgkin lymphoma. Broader findings and caveats from the paper: Lower diversity was seen in patients whose nivolumab began less than 1 year after ASCT, and these patients were left out of later analyses so that immune reconstitution would not confound the results. The study was limited to a single clinical trial cohort, and causes of repertoire differences, possibly disease activity or prior therapy, remained undefined. Among trial patients, those achieving complete response had baseline diversity similar to that of newly diagnosed patients, while diversity was significantly lower in partial responders and progressors. By C4D1, a significant rise was seen in CD4+ TCR diversity but not in CD8+ TCR diversity (p=0.0027 vs p=0.16), and the rise was most apparent among complete responders (p=0.02). Baseline TCR diversity was reported as lower in newly diagnosed patients than in healthy donors, and lower still in relapsed/refractory patients.

In the case of this clone: This clone's antigen is unknown. Base qualities are not provided; no much larger clone lies one nucleotide away.

Genomic DNA was extracted with the Qiagen DNeasy kit from unsorted PBMCs and from negatively selected CD4+ and CD8+ fractions. Using primers that anneal to V and J segments, immunoSEQ multiplex PCR amplified the TCR beta CDR3 regions. Amplification bias was minimized using a synthetic immune receptor repertoire, and residual bias was removed computationally after sequencing. Turning to the authors' computational methods: Custom Python scripts were used to quantify repertoire diversity as the Shannon entropy index. Unsorted, CD4+ and CD8+ repertoires were analyzed separately, except in combined analyses where CD4+ and CD8+ sequences were merged in silico. Clonal expansion was defined as a frequency increase of at least 2-fold after treatment compared with C1D1, and clones undetected at baseline were assigned a pseudocount of 0.5. Singleton clones were defined as clones with 0 or 1 copy at C1D1, and non-singleton clones were defined as clones with 2 or more copies. By matching protein sequences in sorted samples from the same patient, clones expanded in unsorted samples were annotated as CD4+, CD8+ or unknown. Wilcoxon tests on paired samples were used to test changes in diversity from C1D1 to C4D1. Not all clones reach the TCRdb copy of this immuneACCESS table, which keeps in-frame sequences only. Checked studies attribute under half of the gap to unresolved V genes and leave the rest unexplained. V and J calls and clone size follow that table, whereas D and trimming were derived from the DNA. For this sample the table gives some 58,000 clones, of which 75% to 95% were detected only once. Jointly, the top ten make up about 9.4% of the sample.

V is pared back by 8 bases and J by 0 bases, with 16 bases lying between the germline termini. Including cysteine and phenylalanine, the CDR3 has 15 amino acids. Of the read, only the CDR3 DNA is kept; its 45 bases are in frame from base 1. From the germline V gene, CDR1 is MNHNS and CDR2 is SASEGT. The time point label here, explained by the study, means: cycle 4 day 1 (C4D1), after more than five weeks of nivolumab. Every trial patient had relapsed after autologous stem cell transplantation, and cohorts A, B and C differed in prior brentuximab vedotin exposure. The trial cohort comprised a few dozen patients with relapsed/refractory classical Hodgkin lymphoma whose best overall responses were complete response, partial response or progressive disease. Trial patients were treated with single-agent nivolumab in the multi-cohort phase II CheckMate 205 trial. Best overall response was determined by an independent review committee according to the 2007 International Working Group response criteria. Trial PBMCs were obtained immediately prior to nivolumab initiation (C1D1) and on therapy at cycle 2 day 1 and cycle 4 day 1. After peripheral blood was drawn into 8 mL Vacutainer Cell Preparation Tubes, PBMCs were isolated by centrifugation and then cryopreserved.

This TCR derives from a human donor with classical Hodgkin lymphoma. The chain is encoded by TRBV6-1 joined to TRBJ1-2; matching of 5 bases hints at TRBD1 as the D gene. Specimen: peripheral blood mononuclear cells (PBMCs), collected before the fourth cycle of nivolumab. The nucleotide sequence reads TGTGCCAGCTCGTATCCCAGGGCAACTAACTATGGCTACACCTTC. The resulting protein is CASSYPRATNYGYTF.